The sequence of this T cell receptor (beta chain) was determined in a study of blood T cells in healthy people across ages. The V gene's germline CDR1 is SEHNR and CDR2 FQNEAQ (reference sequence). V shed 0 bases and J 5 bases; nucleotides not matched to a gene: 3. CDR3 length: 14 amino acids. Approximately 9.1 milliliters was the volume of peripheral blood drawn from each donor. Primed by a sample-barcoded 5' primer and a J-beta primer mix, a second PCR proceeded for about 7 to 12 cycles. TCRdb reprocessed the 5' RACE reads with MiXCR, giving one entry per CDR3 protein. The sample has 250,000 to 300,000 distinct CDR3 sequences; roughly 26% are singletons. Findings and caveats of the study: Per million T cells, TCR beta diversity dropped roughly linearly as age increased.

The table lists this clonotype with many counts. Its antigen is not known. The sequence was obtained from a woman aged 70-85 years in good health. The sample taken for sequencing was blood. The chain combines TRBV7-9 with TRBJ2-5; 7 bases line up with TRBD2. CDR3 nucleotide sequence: TGTGCCAGCAGCTTAGCGGGAGGGTTTGAGACCCAGTACTTC. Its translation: CASSLAGGFETQYF.